Listed here are 20 T cell receptor beta chains from one sample, sequenced in a study of T cells after yellow fever vaccination. Using its own MiXCR run on the 5' RACE reads, TCRdb lists one record per CDR3 protein. Of 400,000 or so distinct CDR3 sequences in the sample, roughly a sixth were seen once. The sample was PBMCs, taken before the yellow fever booster vaccination. The receptors here all came from a man between 18 and 35 years old who received the YFV17D yellow fever vaccine.

The genes are TRBV6-5 and TRBJ2-3, with 12 positions matching TRBD2. Germline trimming cut 0 bases from V and 0 bases from J; bases unmatched to any gene: 1. Germline loops: CDR1 MNHEY, CDR2 SVGAGI. This CDR3 comprises 17 residues. The CDR3 sequence is CASSYSTSGGSTDTQYF. The CDR3 nucleotides are TGTGCCAGCAGTTACTCGACTAGCGGGGGTAGCACAGATACGCAGTATTTT.

This clonotype was counted at least ten times. The chain is built from TRBV5-1 and TRBJ1-1; 7 nucleotides line up with TRBD1. The V segment lost 2 bases and the J segment 6 bases; nucleotides outside the gene matches: 4. This CDR3 is 13 amino acids long. The germline CDR1 and CDR2 sequences are SGHRS and YFSETQ. CDR3 amino acids: CASSLEGAPEAFF. CDR3 nucleotides: TGCGCCAGCAGCTTAGAGGGGGCCCCTGAAGCTTTCTTT.

The CDR3 nucleotides read TGTGCCAGCAGTGAAGCGCCGCTTTTCCTAGTGGGGGGCTGGAATGAGCAGTTCTTC. This translates into CASSEAPLFLVGGWNEQFF. The chain couples TRBV2 to TRBJ2-1, with D perhaps being TRBD1 or TRBD2 (6 bases each). From germline, CDR1 is SNHLY and CDR2 FYNNEI. The V gene lost 0 bases and the J gene lost 7 bases, with 25 bases spanning the gap. The CDR3 is 19 residues long.

This clonotype has a count of ten or more. The chain combines TRBV20-1 with TRBJ2-7, with D uncertain. The germline V gene has CDR1 DFQATT and CDR2 SNEGSKA (reference sequence). The CDR3 has 12 residues. Trimming left V 5 bases short and J 2 bases short, with 10 bases between. CDR3 residues: CSARQGPYEQYF. CDR3 nucleotide sequence: TGCAGTGCTCGGCAAGGGCCCTACGAGCAGTACTTC.

This clonotype has only a few counts. This chain uses TRBV7-2 with TRBJ2-4; D possibly matches TRBD1 or TRBD2 (5 bases each). V lost 4 bases, J lost 9 bases, and 13 bases lay in between. The CDR3 has 13 residues. Germline V CDR1 and CDR2: SGHTA, FQGNSA. The chain's CDR3 is CASSSVPGTIQYF. DNA for the CDR3: TGTGCCAGCAGCTCGGTTCCAGGGACCATTCAGTACTTC.

The chain is built from TRBV7-9 and TRBJ1-2; no clear D. This CDR3 comprises 13 residues. The germline V gene has CDR1 SEHNR and CDR2 FQNEAQ (reference sequence). V gave up 5 bases and J gave up 4 bases, with 11 bases separating them. CDR3: CASSPRTGYGYTF. CDR3 DNA: TGTGCCAGCAGCCCCCGGACGGGCTATGGCTACACCTTC.

This clonotype has a handful of counts. V gene TRBV28 combines with J gene TRBJ2-3; 15 positions agree with TRBD2. The V segment lost 5 bases and the J segment 0 bases; nucleotides outside the gene matches: 6. Germline lookup yields CDR1 MDHEN and CDR2 SYDVKM. The CDR3 is made up of 18 amino acids. CDR3 DNA sequence: TGTGCCAGCAGTCCATCGGGACTAGCGGGGGGAAGCACAGATACGCAGTATTTT. Translated, it gives CASSPSGLAGGSTDTQYF.

Here the CDR3 DNA reads TGTGCCAGCAGTTTATTAGGTTCACCCCTCCACTTT. It codes for CASSLLGSPLHF. The rearrangement links TRBV12-3 or TRBV12-4 to TRBJ1-6, with D uncertain. V lost 2 bases and J lost 9, with 5 bases in between. The CDR3 is made up of 12 amino acids.

The table lists this clonotype with a few counts. V is TRBV20-1 and J is TRBJ2-5, with 9 bases identical to TRBD1. With V trimmed by 1 base and J by 5 bases, 8 bases remained unmatched. Per the germline V gene, CDR1 is DFQATT and CDR2 is SNEGSKA (reference sequence). The CDR3 totals 15 residues. Here the CDR3 DNA reads TGCAGTGCTAGAGGGCCCGGGACAGGGATCGAGACCCAGTACTTC. Protein sequence: CSARGPGTGIETQYF.

The chain uses TRBV7-9 and TRBJ2-2, with D unclear. The CDR3 covers 14 residues. Germline values: CDR1 SEHNR, CDR2 FQNEAQ (reference sequence). V was clipped by 5 bases and J by 4 bases, with 11 bases between them. For the CDR3, the DNA is TGTGCCAGCAGCCTAAGGCAGTTCACCGGGGAGCTGTTTTTT. Its translation is CASSLRQFTGELFF.

The rearrangement uses TRBV5-1 and TRBJ2-1; 10 nucleotides match TRBD1. Trimming at V came to 5 bases and at J to 9 bases, leaving 11 bases not matched to a gene. In germline, CDR1 is SGHRS, CDR2 YFSETQ. This CDR3 has 15 amino acids. As DNA, the CDR3 is TGCGCCAGCAGGTTCCCTGGGACAGGGGCTAGTGAGCAGTTCTTC. Residues: CASRFPGTGASEQFF. The full variable domain, completed using reference TRBV5-1 and TRBJ2-1, is KAGVTQTPRYLIKTRGQQVTLSCSPISGHRSVSWYQQTPGQGLQFLFEYFSETQRNKGNFPGRFSGRQFSNSRSEMNVSTLELGDSALYLCASRFPGTGASEQFFGPGTRLTVL.

In its sample, this clonotype was seen a few times. The chain employs TRBV7-2 and TRBJ1-5, with D perhaps matching TRBD1 (6 bases). V was pared by 2 bases and J by 1 base, with 12 bases between. This CDR3 is 16 amino acids long. Germline CDR1 is SGHTA and CDR2 is FQGNSA. DNA for the CDR3: TGTGCCAGCAGCTTAATGACCAGGGGAAGCAATCAGCCCCAGCATTTT. Protein product: CASSLMTRGSNQPQHF.

This clonotype was observed at least ten times. The chain combines TRBV20-1 with TRBJ1-5; the match to TRBD1 covers 7 bases. This CDR3 contains 13 residues. V lost 4 bases to trimming and J lost 3 bases; unmatched junction nucleotides: 3. Germline CDR1 DFQATT, CDR2 SNEGSKA (reference sequence). Here the CDR3 DNA reads TGCAGTGCTACAGGGGGTAACAATCAGCCCCAGCATTTT. Its protein product is CSATGGNNQPQHF.

The sample holds a few counts of this clonotype. The V call is TRBV5-1, the J call TRBJ1-1; D unresolved. This CDR3 contains 13 residues. Germline values: CDR1 SGHRS, CDR2 YFSETQ. V was pared by 1 base and J by 1 base, with 5 bases between. Written as DNA, the CDR3 is TGCGCCAGCAGCTTGTGGACGAACACTGAAGCTTTCTTT. This translates into CASSLWTNTEAFF.

This clonotype has a count of ten or more. The rearrangement links TRBV4-2 to TRBJ2-5; D gene uncertain. Germline V gene sequence: CDR1 LGHNA, CDR2 YNFKEQ. Trimming removed 3 bases from V and 5 bases from J, with 10 bases in between. The CDR3 has 13 amino acids. In DNA form, the CDR3 reads TGTGCCAGCAGCCAGAGTGTTGCGGAGACCCAGTACTTC. Residues: CASSQSVAETQYF.

The sample holds a few counts of this clonotype. V usage is TRBV19 and J usage is TRBJ2-2; tentatively, D is TRBD1 (5 bases). CDR3 size: 15 residues. The germline V gene has CDR1 LNHDA and CDR2 SQIVND (reference sequence). Trimming removed 1 base at V and 5 bases at J, with 11 bases between. The CDR3: CASSIASAGTGELFF. DNA of the CDR3: TGTGCCAGTAGTATAGCGTCGGCAGGGACCGGGGAGCTGTTTTTT.

The chain employs TRBV7-7 and TRBJ2-5; weak D call: TRBD2 (5 bases). Germline V gives CDR1 SSHAT, CDR2 FNYEAQ (reference sequence). Trimming left V 0 bases short and J 4 bases short, with 12 bases between. There are 15 residues in the CDR3. CDR3 in DNA: TGTGCCAGCAGCTTAGCGCGGGCTATCGGAGAGACCCAGTACTTC. Protein sequence: CASSLARAIGETQYF.

There are a few counts of this clonotype. This chain uses TRBV7-2 with TRBJ1-2, with D uncertain. Trimming stripped 8 bases from V and 3 bases from J, with 19 bases between. Germline CDR1 and CDR2: SGHTA and FQGNSA. This CDR3 has 15 amino acids. This CDR3 reads CASGRGQVWDYGYTF. DNA for the CDR3: TGTGCCAGCGGGCGAGGGCAGGTGTGGGACTATGGCTACACCTTC.

This clonotype was detected many times. The rearrangement links TRBV10-3 to TRBJ2-5, with a weak D call TRBD2 (6 bases). The ends were cut back, 1 base at V and 2 bases at J, with 11 bases in the middle. This CDR3 spans 15 amino acids. In germline, CDR1 is ENHRY, CDR2 SYGVKD. The CDR3 bases are TGTGCCATCAGTGAGTTCCGACTAGGGCAAGAGACCCAGTACTTC. This gives the protein CAISEFRLGQETQYF.

In its sample, this clonotype was seen many times. The rearrangement uses TRBV7-2 and TRBJ2-5, with 15 bases identical to TRBD2. In germline, CDR1 is SGHTA, CDR2 FQGNSA. With V trimmed by 6 bases and J by 7 bases, 18 bases remained unmatched. The CDR3 totals 19 residues. Written as DNA, the CDR3 is TGTGCCAGCAGTCGCGACTCTCCGGGACTAGCGGGGGGTTTTGGGACCCAGTACTTC. This gives the protein CASSRDSPGLAGGFGTQYF.